This TCR beta chain was documented in a study of identical twins. This clonotype was seen a handful of times. The CDR3 has 15 amino acids. The germline V gene has CDR1 LNHNV and CDR2 YYDKDF (reference sequence). Unmatched junction bases numbered 9, after V lost 3 bases and J lost 13 bases. TCRdb called the 5' RACE reads again in MiXCR, with one record for every CDR3 protein. This table has about 280,000 distinct CDR3 sequences, under 9.5% appearing once. Healthy Caucasian individuals made up all the donors. These data were also filed under a second study, of yellow fever vaccine responses in identical twins.

The receptor comes from a young woman in good health. Sequenced input: memory (CD45RO+) T cells sorted from blood. The V call is TRBV15, the J call TRBJ2-1; the match to TRBD2 covers 13 bases. DNA for the CDR3: TGTGCCACCAGCAGCCCCACTAGCGGGAGGGCCTCACAGTTCTTC. Translation gives CATSSPTSGRASQFF.